This is a list of T cell receptor beta chains from one sample in a study of shared clonotypes between healthy human individuals. The table came from immunoSEQ multiplex PCR; TCRdb's copy has only in-frame clones and leaves some out. Among about 1.1 million clones listed, around 78% were seen once. The sample consisted of memory CD4+ T cells from PBMCs. The receptors were sampled from a man in his late teens or twenties in good health. Some clones in this sample may be carry-over from other donors' samples. CDR3s include the opening cysteine and the closing phenylalanine or tryptophan. The D gene is left open where the match is weak. Clone size appears in some rows only: once, few, many, or a class for an expanded clone.

J | size | V | D | CDR3 | DNA
TRBJ2-7 | . | TRBV7-2 | . | CASSLERTAYEQYF | TGTGCCAGCAGCTTAGAGCGGACGGCCTACGAGCAGTACTTC
TRBJ2-7 | . | TRBV5-4 | TRBD1 | CASSTGTGGSYEQYF | TGTGCCAGCAGCACTGGGACAGGGGGGTCCTACGAGCAGTACTTC
TRBJ2-7 | . | TRBV11-3 | TRBD1 | CASSFRDRGREQYF | TGTGCCAGCAGCTTCCGGGACAGGGGGCGCGAGCAGTACTTC
TRBJ1-4 | . | TRBV6-6 | . | CASSSTTNEKLFF | TGTGCCAGCAGTTCAACAACTAATGAAAAACTGTTTTTT
TRBJ1-4 | . | TRBV5-1 | TRBD1 | CASSSGTGNEKLFF | TGCGCCAGCAGCTCCGGGACAGGGAATGAAAAACTGTTTTTT
TRBJ2-4 | . | TRBV7-2 | . | CASSGTDKNIQYF | TGTGCCAGCAGCGGGACGGACAAAAACATTCAGTACTTC
TRBJ2-7 | . | TRBV6-5 | TRBD1 | CASSYRDRGHYEQYF | TGTGCCAGCAGTTACCGCGACAGGGGGCACTACGAGCAGTACTTC
TRBJ2-3 | once | TRBV4-1 | TRBD2 | CASSQESGMGWDTQYF | TGCGCCAGCAGCCAGGAAAGCGGGATGGGGTGGGATACGCAGTATTTT
TRBJ2-3 | . | TRBV6-6 | . | CASSYSSFGTQYF | TGTGCCAGCAGTTACTCGAGCTTTGGTACGCAGTATTTT
TRBJ2-5 | . | TRBV30 | . | CAWSTGYSQKETQYF | TGTGCCTGGAGCACGGGGTACAGCCAAAAAGAGACCCAGTACTTC
TRBJ1-1 | . | TRBV27 | . | CASSLSPGAGTEAFF | TGTGCCAGCAGTTTATCGCCAGGGGCCGGGACTGAAGCTTTCTTT